This is a list of T cell receptor beta chains from one sample in a study of blood T cells in healthy people across ages. TCRdb used MiXCR to reprocess the 5' RACE reads, holding one entry per CDR3 protein. The sample shows fewer than 800,000 distinct CDR3 sequences, roughly 25% of them seen only once. These sequences were also reported in another study, on T cells of mothers and their children.

Sequencing input: blood. The receptors stem from a boy aged 5-17 years in good health. CDR3s include the opening cysteine and the closing phenylalanine or tryptophan. A D gene is named only where the DNA matches it firmly. Some rows have no size entry. The others give once, few or many, or a class for an expanded clone.

j_call v_call d_call clone_size cdr3_aa cdr3_nt
TRBJ2-7 TRBV5-1 NA few CASRPDSKLYEQYF TGCGCCAGCAGGCCGGACAGTAAACTCTACGAGCAGTACTTC
TRBJ2-7 TRBV4-1 TRBD1 NA CASSQGGQGQYEQYF TGCGCCAGCAGCCAAGGGGGACAGGGCCAATACGAGCAGTACTTC
TRBJ2-7 TRBV4-1 NA NA CASSQTRNYEQYF TGCGCCAGCAGCCAAACGCGCAACTACGAGCAGTACTTC
TRBJ2-5 TRBV10-3 NA few CAISGGSETQYF TGTGCCATCAGTGGTGGCAGCGAGACCCAGTACTTC
TRBJ2-5 TRBV7-9 NA NA CASSPKSGPETQYF TGTGCCAGCAGTCCGAAGAGTGGGCCCGAGACCCAGTACTTC
TRBJ2-1 TRBV27 TRBD1 NA CASSLGDRENEQFF TGTGCCAGCAGTTTGGGAGACAGGGAGAATGAGCAGTTCTTC
TRBJ2-5 TRBV10-3 NA few CAISESRLKETQYF TGTGCCATCAGTGAGTCGAGGCTAAAAGAGACCCAGTACTTC
TRBJ2-7 TRBV6-6 NA NA CASTRPTEVGEQYF TGTGCCAGCACCCGACCTACCGAGGTGGGCGAGCAGTACTTC
TRBJ2-3 TRBV29-1 NA few CSGVTGGTDTQYF TGCAGCGGGGTCACGGGGGGCACAGATACGCAGTATTTT
TRBJ1-1 TRBV20-1 NA NA CSASYQGYTEAFF TGCAGTGCCAGTTACCAGGGATACACTGAAGCTTTCTTT
TRBJ2-3 TRBV28 NA NA CASSHDPWGTDTQYF TGTGCCAGCAGTCACGACCCTTGGGGCACAGATACGCAGTATTTT
TRBJ1-4 TRBV4-1 NA NA CASSQATYADNEKLFF TGCGCCAGCAGCCAAGCGACTTATGCAGATAATGAAAAACTGTTTTTT
TRBJ1-2 TRBV27 TRBD1 few CASSPGQGGGPYGYTF TGTGCCAGCAGTCCAGGACAGGGCGGGGGGCCGTATGGCTACACCTTC
TRBJ2-7 TRBV10-3 NA few CAISESRVSYEQYF TGTGCCATCAGTGAGTCGAGGGTGTCCTACGAGCAGTACTTC
TRBJ2-1 TRBV5-1 NA few CASSLDSFGNEQFF TGCGCCAGCAGCTTGGACAGTTTTGGCAATGAGCAGTTCTTC
TRBJ2-1 TRBV20-1 TRBD2 few CSAREWGTSVRGDEQFF TGCAGTGCTAGGGAGTGGGGGACTAGCGTAAGGGGCGATGAGCAGTTCTTC
TRBJ2-5 TRBV6-6 TRBD2 NA CASSYSTSSVTQYF TGTGCCAGCAGTTACTCGACTAGCTCAGTGACCCAGTACTTC
TRBJ2-2 TRBV7-3 NA many CASSLRSTGELFF TGTGCCAGCAGCCTCAGATCGACCGGGGAGCTGTTTTTT
TRBJ1-5 TRBV5-1 NA NA CASSPGPDEPQHF TGCGCCAGCAGTCCAGGCCCTGATGAACCCCAGCATTTT
TRBJ2-1 TRBV4-3 TRBD2 few CASGQDWRLAINEQFF TGCGCCAGCGGCCAAGACTGGAGACTAGCTATCAATGAGCAGTTCTTC
TRBJ2-2 TRBV29-1 NA NA CSVRDSDTGELFF TGCAGCGTTCGCGATTCGGACACCGGGGAGCTGTTTTTT
TRBJ2-7 TRBV4-1 TRBD2 NA CASSQFREGEQYF TGCGCCAGCAGCCAATTCAGGGAGGGGGAGCAGTACTTC
TRBJ2-1 TRBV5-1 NA NA CASSLEVWLQYEQFF TGCGCCAGCAGCTTGGAGGTCTGGCTTCAGTATGAGCAGTTCTTC